The 20 T cell receptor beta chains given below trace back to one sample, sequenced in a study of CXCR3-negative and CXCR3-positive naive CD8 T cells. Study results and limitations: More hydrophobic TRB CDR3s occurred in CXCR3-positive than in CXCR3-negative naive cells.

No antigens are known for them. Through 5' RACE with UMI labels, the TRB cDNA libraries were prepared. For each CDR3 protein, TCRdb gives one entry from its re-call of the 5' RACE reads, without DNA. The sample yields 84,000 or so distinct CDR3 sequences, of which the top ten take up 0.6% to 0.7%. Sequencing was performed on naive CXCR3+ CD8+ T cells from blood. The subset is: CD45RO-CCR7+CD27+CD95- naive CD8+ T cells expressing CXCR3 (TNR3+). These receptors all come from a human donor in good health. Some clones in this sample may be carry-over from other donors' samples.

This chain joins TRBV7-2 and TRBJ1-3. CDR3 length: 17 residues. Germline CDR1 SGHTA, CDR2 FQGNSA. CDR3 in amino acids: CASSFNPGLNSGNTIYF.

The chain carries TRBV29-1 and TRBJ2-7; TCRdb reports TRBD1, a call that lacks DNA to check it against. The CDR3 consists of 14 residues. Looked up from germline, CDR1 is SQVTM and CDR2 is ANQGSEA. The CDR3 is CSVVSGRGTYEQYF.

V usage is TRBV28 and J usage is TRBJ2-2; TCRdb calls TRBD1, which cannot be checked without DNA. The length of the CDR3 is 16 residues. From germline, CDR1 is MDHEN and CDR2 SYDVKM. The CDR3 here is CASSPGTGEVNGELFF.

This chain links TRBV12-3 or TRBV12-4 with TRBJ1-3; no DNA is available, so the TRBD1 call from TCRdb remains unchecked. CDR3 size: 15 residues. CDR3 region: CASSILDRGGNTIYF.

This chain links TRBV4-3 with TRBJ2-7; TCRdb calls TRBD1, which cannot be checked without DNA. Germline loops: CDR1 LGHNA, CDR2 YSLEER. This CDR3 is 14 amino acids long. The CDR3: CASSRAGASYEQYF.

The chain employs TRBV7-6 and TRBJ2-3; TCRdb gives TRBD1 as the D gene, but with no DNA this cannot be confirmed. The CDR3 contains 12 residues. Germline V lookup: CDR1 SGHVS, CDR2 FNYEAQ. The CDR3: CASSAREDTQYF.

V is TRBV29-1 and J is TRBJ1-4. Germline V gene sequence: CDR1 SQVTM, CDR2 ANQGSEA. The CDR3 extends over 18 amino acids. The CDR3: CSVEVSGAWETANEKLFF.

This chain connects TRBV7-6 to TRBJ2-7; the TCRdb call, TRBD1, lacks DNA for checking. Germline lookup yields CDR1 SGHVS and CDR2 FNYEAQ. CDR3 length: 16 amino acids. The CDR3 is CASSHGQDGVSYEQYF.

The chain links TRBV28 to TRBJ1-6; TCRdb's D call of TRBD1 is untestable without DNA. The CDR3 contains 21 residues. Germline V gene lookup returns CDR1 MDHEN and CDR2 SYDVKM. CDR3 amino acids: CASSLYSRQGAYSSYNSPLHF.

J is TRBJ1-1 and V is TRBV4-1; TCRdb returns TRBD1, unconfirmable since there is no DNA. Germline V CDR1 and CDR2: MGHRA, YSYEKL. The CDR3 runs 16 residues. CDR3 in amino acids: CASSPPRTAGNTEAFF.

The chain carries TRBV11-2 and TRBJ2-1; the D call from TCRdb, TRBD2, cannot be confirmed without DNA. CDR3 length equals 15 residues. CDR1 is SGHAT and CDR2 is FQNNGV in the germline V gene. The CDR3 is CASSLVAGGYNEQFF.

This chain connects TRBV24-1 to TRBJ2-5; TCRdb's D call, TRBD1, is unchecked because there is no DNA. Germline CDR1 is KGHDR and CDR2 is SFDVKD. The CDR3 extends over 13 amino acids. CDR3 amino acids: CATSDPLQETQYF.

The rearrangement joins TRBV6-4 to TRBJ2-5; TCRdb proposes TRBD2, but this gene call is untestable without DNA. The CDR3 sequence is 15 residues long. The V gene's germline CDR1 is MRHNA and CDR2 SNTAGT. The CDR3: CASSPGLADLETQYF.

This sequence joins TRBV6-5 and TRBJ2-7; lacking DNA, the TRBD2 call made by TCRdb goes unchecked. This CDR3 has 15 amino acids. Germline V gene lookup returns CDR1 MNHEY and CDR2 SVGAGI. CDR3 loop: CSSSYLTGGTYEQYF.

This chain uses TRBV28 with TRBJ2-7; there is no DNA to check the TCRdb D call of TRBD1. Germline CDR1 MDHEN, CDR2 SYDVKM. This CDR3 is 15 amino acids long. The CDR3 protein is CASSLTGTGAYEQYF.

The gene calls are TRBV4-1 and TRBJ1-2; TCRdb's D gene call, TRBD1, goes unchecked for lack of DNA. CDR3 length: 16 amino acids. Germline assignment: CDR1 MGHRA and CDR2 YSYEKL. CDR3 protein: CASSVGTLRANYGYTF.

The chain couples TRBV7-8 to TRBJ2-2; the TCRdb call, TRBD1, lacks DNA for checking. The CDR3 is 15 residues long. Germline values: CDR1 SGHVS, CDR2 FQNEAQ. The CDR3 reads CASSRWRPGGGELFF.

The chain recombines TRBV6-6 with TRBJ1-2; TCRdb's D call of TRBD1 is untestable without DNA. The CDR3 loop spans 13 amino acids. Germline CDR1 is MNHNY and CDR2 is SVGAGI (reference sequence). The CDR3: CASSYPGNYGYTF.

V is TRBV7-7 and J is TRBJ2-3; lacking DNA, the TRBD2 call made by TCRdb goes unchecked. The CDR3 is 15 residues long. The germline V gene has CDR1 SSHAT and CDR2 FNYEAQ (reference sequence). CDR3 amino acids: CASSLGAGGTDTQYF.

The V and J genes are TRBV5-1 and TRBJ1-1. Germline values: CDR1 SGHRS, CDR2 YFSETQ. This CDR3 spans 14 amino acids. The CDR3 here is CASSWYEGNTEAFF.